Sequencing of this TCR beta chain was carried out in a study of shared clonotypes between healthy human individuals. The CDR3 extends over 14 amino acids. The junction had 3 bases not matched to a gene; V was cut back by 3 bases and J by 3 bases. CDR1 is KGHSH and CDR2 is LQKENI in the germline V gene. Whole-study findings and limits: The four-donor shared clonotypes exceeded non-shared clonotypes in generation probability, with non-shared ones scoring lower. Naive subsets usually exceeded memory subsets in estimated richness.

Assay: immunoSEQ multiplex PCR; the TCRdb copy retains only in-frame clones and omits some. Altogether about 2 million clones are present, roughly 94% being singletons, with the ten largest covering 0.13%. For this clone: Its antigen is as yet unknown. This sample also contains other DNA sequences that code for the same CDR3.

The source is a man younger than 35 in good health. The genes are TRBV18 and TRBJ2-3, with 7 bases lining up with TRBD2. Sequenced input: naive CD4+ T cells sorted from blood. The subset denotes: CD45RA+ positively selected. DNA for the CDR3: TGTGCCAGCTCACCCCTCGGGGGGACAGATACGCAGTATTTT. Amino acids: CASSPLGGTDTQYF.